The 3 T cell receptor beta chains in this list originate from one sample, sequenced in a study of shared clonotypes between healthy human individuals. TCRdb's table, derived via immunoSEQ multiplex PCR, lists solely in-frame clones and lacks some. The sample gives 1,500,000 or so clones, 98% of which show up once; 0.36% is in the top ten. Sample: naive CD4+ T cells sorted from blood. As for subset: CD45RA+ positively selected. All receptors derive from a man aged 25-45 years in good health.

The chain joins TRBV11-2 to TRBJ2-5, with a tentative D call TRBD2 (5 bases). The CDR3 is made up of 12 amino acids. V dropped 4 bases and J dropped 5 bases, with 8 bases sitting between them. Germline assignment: CDR1 SGHAT and CDR2 FQNNGV. The CDR3, as DNA: TGTGCCAGCAGCTCTAGCCGGGAGACCCAGTACTTC. Translated: CASSSSRETQYF.

The rearrangement links TRBV6-4 to TRBJ1-2; the D is unclear. Germline V gene lookup returns CDR1 MRHNA and CDR2 SNTAGT. Trimming took off 0 bases at V and 2 bases at J, with 4 bases between the two ends. The CDR3 loop spans 13 amino acids. The CDR3 nucleotides read TGTGCCAGCAGTGACTCCCGCAACTATGGCTACACCTTC. It translates to CASSDSRNYGYTF.

This chain links TRBV5-1 with TRBJ2-5; D gene unclear. The CDR3 has 13 amino acids. V gave up 2 bases and J gave up 7 bases, with 12 bases separating them. The germline gives CDR1 SGHRS, CDR2 YFSETQ. The CDR3: CASSFGPLGTQYF. The DNA for the CDR3 is TGCGCCAGCAGCTTCGGACCTCTGGGGACCCAGTACTTC.